This T cell receptor (beta chain) came from a study of T-cell memory formation after mild COVID-19 (dated by TCRdb to the early 2020s). Study-wide context: TCR sequence clusters from the two donors were largely donor specific. In a couple of donors, T-cell clones that expanded and contracted after mild COVID-19 were followed by sequencing TCRalpha and TCRbeta repertoires longitudinally. The cohort comprised two young, previously healthy adult volunteers, one female and one male.

Sequencing was performed on an Illumina NovaSeq 6000. cDNA libraries for TCRalpha and TCRbeta were prepared by 5'RACE using constant-segment primers, with sample barcodes and unique molecular identifiers added. RNA was extracted from every sample with Trizol reagent. The libraries were amplified in two PCR steps, and the second step added a second sample barcode and Illumina TruSeq adapters. Sequencing of the libraries was done on an Illumina NovaSeq, producing 2 x 150 bp paired-end reads. From the authors' description of their analysis: The reads were demultiplexed and collapsed into UMI-guided consensus sequences using migec v1.2.7. Using mixcr v2.1.11, the UMI consensuses were aligned to TRA and TRB V and J templates and assembled into clonotypes. A clonotype was counted as expanded or contracted only if both edgeR and NoisET called the change significant, with noise models trained on biological replicates. edgeR calls used a false discovery rate-adjusted p below 0.01 and a log2 fold-change threshold of 1. As an exploratory analysis of dynamics, PCA with hierarchical clustering was applied to max-normalized trajectories of the 1000 most abundant clonotypes. Each responding clone was given a CD4 or CD8 phenotype based on the CD4+ and CD8+ repertoires, which had been sequenced separately. TCRdb trimmed public reads at Q25 via fastp, called clones via MiXCR and kept in-frame beta chains. Each CDR3 protein appears once, grouped with its most common genes and DNA. The V and J calls reflect TCRdb's pipeline rather than the authors' work. This sample lists around 250,000 distinct CDR3 sequences; roughly 17% were detected once. The ten largest clonotypes hold about 23% of the sample.

PBMCs were isolated by Ficoll-Paque density gradient centrifugation. This clonotype appeared a few times. The antigen it recognizes is unknown. No much larger clone is present one base from it, and per-base qualities are unavailable. The investigation overall reported the following: From day 15 to 85, contracting clones showed balanced CD4/CD8 phenotypes, whereas a second wave of clones that expanded from day 15 to 37 leaned towards CD4+. Contracting CD4+ clones were located mainly in the CM and EM memory subsets, whereas CD8+ clones were found to be enriched in EMRA. SARS-CoV-2 specificity was not confirmed for the second-wave clones peaking on day 37. The detection of some responding clones in pre-infection memory suggests that pre-existing cross-reactive memory T cells joined the SARS-CoV-2 response. The study covered only a couple of mild cases, and larger cohorts including severe cases with pre-infection samples were considered necessary.

The CDR1 and CDR2 encoded by the germline V gene are ENHRY and SYGVKD. From the cysteine through the phenylalanine, the CDR3 covers 16 amino acids. Only the CDR3 part of the read is kept: 48 bases, read in frame from the first base. Ends trimmed: V by 6 bases, J by 7 bases; bases unmatched to a gene: 11. The chain is made from TRBV10-3 and TRBJ1-6, with 8 middle bases fitting TRBD1. The source is a man aged 18 to 29 who had mild COVID-19 (a few samples of this study predate the infection). The sample titles of this study are shuffled in the database, so cell type and time point are left out; the donor was told from shared clones. Sequenced material: PBMCs or a T cell subset sorted from them (not recorded which). CDR3 loop: CAIRSVPGGGNSPLHF. In nucleotide form, the sequence is TGTGCCATCAGGTCGGTCCCAGGGGGCGGGAATTCACCCCTCCACTTT.